Below are 30 T cell receptor beta chains sequenced from a single sample in a study of shared clonotypes between healthy human individuals. The method was immunoSEQ multiplex PCR; TCRdb's version includes in-frame clones alone and lacks a portion of them. The data contain about 1.1 million clones, more than 75% of them singletons. Sequencing was carried out using memory CD4+ T cells from PBMCs. Subset specified: CD45RA-negative fraction. These receptors all stem from a man in his late teens or twenties in good health. Some clones in this sample may be carry-over from other donors' samples.

The rearrangement links TRBV28 to TRBJ2-7; a possible D gene is TRBD2 (5 bases). The CDR3 has 16 residues. Trimming removed 4 bases at V and 0 bases at J, with 16 bases between. Germline-derived CDR1 and CDR2 are MDHEN and SYDVKM. This CDR3 is CASSSTRLFLSYEQYF. Written as DNA, the CDR3 is TGTGCCAGCAGTTCAACTAGACTATTCCTCTCCTACGAGCAGTACTTC.

This clone has a count of ten or more. The J gene is TRBJ2-5, the V gene TRBV11-2; weak D call: TRBD1 (6 bases). The CDR3 extends over 14 amino acids. Trimming cost V 7 bases and J 4 bases, with 16 bases left between them. Germline lookup yields CDR1 SGHAT and CDR2 FQNNGV. The CDR3: CASTSPGVVETQYF. The CDR3 DNA reads as TGTGCCAGCACCTCCCCAGGGGTGGTAGAGACCCAGTACTTC.

This sequence joins TRBV6-6 and TRBJ2-7, with 9 bases aligning to TRBD1. This CDR3 has 14 residues. With 7 bases clipped from V and 6 bases from J, the junction kept 10 bases outside the gene matches. The germline CDR1 and CDR2 sequences are MNHNY and SVGAGI (reference sequence). The DNA of the CDR3 is TGTGCCAGCATCCCCGGGACAGGGAGATCCGAGCAGTACTTC. This sequence encodes CASIPGTGRSEQYF.

This clone was detected once. This chain connects TRBV6-5 to TRBJ2-7; 7 nucleotides line up with TRBD1. V was clipped by 11 bases and J by 3 bases; unmatched bases: 7. Germline CDR1 is MNHEY and CDR2 is SVGAGI. The CDR3 runs 12 residues. The DNA for the CDR3 is TGTGCCGTGACAGGGAGAGGCTACGAGCAGTACTTC. Amino acids: CAVTGRGYEQYF.

This rearrangement joins TRBV6-6 to TRBJ2-2; D remains ambiguous. The V end was cut by 7 bases, the J end by 0 bases, with 9 bases between. Germline V gene data show CDR1 as MNHNY and CDR2 as SVGAGI (reference sequence). CDR3 size: 14 residues. CDR3 residues: CASTQLANTGELFF. The CDR3, as DNA: TGTGCCAGCACCCAACTGGCGAACACCGGGGAGCTGTTTTTT.

The V and J genes are TRBV12-5 and TRBJ2-3; D is possibly TRBD2 (6 bases). The V and J ends lost 5 bases and 5 bases respectively, with 14 bases between them. CDR3 length equals 14 residues. CDR1 and CDR2 (germline): LGHNT, FRNRAP. DNA of the CDR3: TGTGCTAGTGGTAACATGGGACTCTTAGATACGCAGTATTTT. The encoded protein is CASGNMGLLDTQYF.

This clone has more than one count but fewer than ten. Written as DNA, the CDR3 is TGTGCCAGCAGCCAAACGCAGGGTGTTACCACTGAAGCTTTCTTT. Its translation is CASSQTQGVTTEAFF. The rearrangement uses TRBV14 and TRBJ1-1; D perhaps matches TRBD1 (5 bases). This CDR3 spans 15 amino acids. CDR1 SGHDN and CDR2 FVKESK come from the germline V gene. Trimming removed 2 bases from V and 4 bases from J, with 14 bases in between.

This chain connects TRBV19 to TRBJ2-7; D is uncertain. CDR3 length: 14 amino acids. The V end was cut by 1 base, the J end by 0 bases, with 7 bases between. Germline loops: CDR1 LNHDA, CDR2 SQIVND (reference sequence). The CDR3 DNA reads as TGTGCCAGTAGTATAGTGGCAGGCTCCTACGAGCAGTACTTC. It encodes CASSIVAGSYEQYF.

This clone was counted once. V gene TRBV29-1 combines with J gene TRBJ2-3, with D hard to call. CDR1 is SQVTM and CDR2 is ANQGSEA in the germline V gene. The V end was cut by 4 bases, the J end by 2 bases, with 10 bases between. This CDR3 spans 13 amino acids. In nucleotides, the CDR3 is TGCAGCGTTGCAGTTGGCTCCACAGATACGCAGTATTTT. It is translated as CSVAVGSTDTQYF.

The chain uses TRBV5-1 and TRBJ2-3; 9 bases agree with TRBD2. Germline CDR1 is SGHRS and CDR2 is YFSETQ. With 0 bases clipped from V and 7 bases from J, the junction kept 12 bases outside the gene matches. This CDR3 has 17 residues. The DNA of the CDR3 is TGCGCCAGCAGCTTGGCCATGGCTAGCGGGGAGGGGTATACGCAGTATTTT. Amino acid sequence: CASSLAMASGEGYTQYF.

The chain carries TRBV21-1 and TRBJ2-5; TRBD1 is taken as the D call from the table, unchecked against the DNA. TRBV21-1 is a listed pseudogene. The CDR3 covers 18 residues. The CDR3 is CASSKVYPQGQTQETQYF. The CDR3 nucleotides are TGTGCCAGCAGCAAAGTCTACCCACAGGGACAGACCCAAGAGACCCAGTACTTC.

The chain has TRBV7-6 and TRBJ2-7; a possible D gene is TRBD2 (6 bases). The ends were cut back, 2 bases at V and 0 bases at J, with 14 bases in the middle. The germline V gene has CDR1 SGHVS and CDR2 FNYEAQ. The CDR3 runs to 16 residues. DNA for the CDR3: TGTGCCAGCAGCTTAAATCAGGGCGGGATCTCCTACGAGCAGTACTTC. Its protein is CASSLNQGGISYEQYF.

This clone was counted a few times. The chain couples TRBV19 to TRBJ2-3; D is undetermined. The V and J ends lost 4 bases and 2 bases respectively, with 1 base between them. The CDR3 loop spans 11 amino acids. CDR1 is LNHDA, CDR2 SQIVND, per germline (reference sequence). CDR3 nucleotide sequence: TGTGCCAGTAGTAACACAGATACGCAGTATTTT. It yields the protein CASSNTDTQYF.

This chain links TRBV10-3 with TRBJ1-1; possibly TRBD1 for D (5 bases). Trimming pared 5 bases from V and 1 base from J, leaving 11 bases between. Germline CDR1 ENHRY, CDR2 SYGVKD. The length of the CDR3 is 14 residues. The CDR3 DNA is TGTGCCATCAGTCGAGGAGGGGCGAACACTGAAGCTTTCTTT. As protein: CAISRGGANTEAFF.

The rearrangement joins TRBV19 to TRBJ2-4; D is possibly TRBD1 or TRBD2 (5 bases each). V shed 0 bases and J shed 5 bases, with 11 bases lying between them. The CDR3 is 15 amino acids. Per the germline V gene, CDR1 is LNHDA and CDR2 is SQIVND (reference sequence). The CDR3 protein is CASSIDAGSENIQYF. DNA for the CDR3: TGTGCCAGTAGTATAGATGCAGGGAGTGAAAACATTCAGTACTTC. Full variable domain (rest looked up from reference TRBV19 and TRBJ2-4): DGGITQSPKYLFRKEGQNVTLSCEQNLNHDAMYWYRQDPGQGLRLIYYSQIVNDFQKGDIAEGYSVSREKKESFPLTVTSAQKNPTAFYLCASSIDAGSENIQYFGAGTRLSVL.

The genes are TRBV6-6 and TRBJ2-1; 7 bases match TRBD2. The V gene end was trimmed by 7 bases and the J gene end by 9 bases; junction bases not matched to a gene: 9. The CDR3 is 13 residues long. CDR1 and CDR2 from the germline V gene are MNHNY and SVGAGI (reference sequence). CDR3 region: CASTVREAREQFF. The CDR3 coding sequence is TGTGCCAGCACCGTCCGGGAGGCTCGTGAGCAGTTCTTC.

The gene calls are TRBV27 and TRBJ1-1; D is unclear. This CDR3 contains 11 residues. Trimming took 8 bases from V and 9 from J, leaving 13 bases between them. CDR1 and CDR2 from the germline V gene are MNHEY and SMNVEV (reference sequence). CDR3 DNA: TGTGCCAGCGTCGTGGACCGGAAAGCTTTCTTT. The encoded protein is CASVVDRKAFF.

This chain joins TRBV4-2 and TRBJ2-2; a possible D gene is TRBD1 (6 bases). This CDR3 has 18 residues. V lost 8 bases to trimming and J lost 6 bases, with 28 bases between them. Per germline, CDR1 LGHNA and CDR2 YNFKEQ. CDR3 protein: CASAERGTPRGSPGELFF. CDR3 bases: TGTGCCAGCGCCGAAAGAGGTACCCCAAGGGGGAGCCCCGGGGAGCTGTTTTTT.

V and J are TRBV7-9 and TRBJ1-1; tentative D call: TRBD1 (6 bases). In germline, CDR1 is SEHNR, CDR2 FQNEAQ (reference sequence). Trimming removed 2 bases at V and 8 bases at J, with 12 bases between. The CDR3 is made up of 13 amino acids. This chain's CDR3 is CASSLRNRDEAFF. The DNA for the CDR3 is TGTGCCAGCAGCTTAAGGAACAGGGACGAAGCTTTCTTT. Filled out from reference TRBV7-9 and TRBJ1-1, the complete variable domain reads DTGVSQNPRHKITKRGQNVTFRCDPISEHNRLYWYRQTLGQGPEFLTYFQNEAQLEKSRLLSDRFSAERPKGSFSTLEIQRTEQGDSAMYLCASSLRNRDEAFFGQGTRLTVV.

This clone was counted at least ten times. The chain couples TRBV6-5 to TRBJ1-2, with D possibly being TRBD1 (6 bases). The germline V and J ends were trimmed by 5 bases and 2 bases, with 15 bases remaining between them. Germline CDR1 is MNHEY and CDR2 is SVGAGI. The CDR3 has 15 residues. The CDR3 coding sequence is TGTGCCAGCAGTCGGTACGCCGGGGGCAACTATGGCTACACCTTC. Its protein product is CASSRYAGGNYGYTF.

The V and J genes are TRBV10-3 and TRBJ1-1; D call uncertain. The germline V gene has CDR1 ENHRY and CDR2 SYGVKD. The V end lost 6 bases, the J end lost 3 bases, and 11 bases lay between the germline ends. The CDR3 totals 13 residues. For the CDR3, the DNA is TGTGCCATCAGGGATAAGATGGACACTGAAGCTTTCTTT. It is translated as CAIRDKMDTEAFF.

This chain links TRBV2 with TRBJ1-1; 7 bases match TRBD1. Germline V gene sequence: CDR1 SNHLY, CDR2 FYNNEI. With V trimmed by 7 bases and J by 2 bases, 7 bases remained unmatched. The CDR3 has 14 amino acids. The CDR3 region is CASTEGTDNTEAFF. The CDR3 DNA sequence: TGTGCCAGCACCGAAGGGACAGACAACACTGAAGCTTTCTTT.

The chain carries TRBV5-4 and TRBJ2-7, with D tentatively TRBD2 (5 bases). The germline V and J ends were trimmed by 5 bases and 0 bases, with 18 bases remaining between them. The CDR3 length is 16 residues. Per germline, CDR1 SGHNT and CDR2 YYREEE (reference sequence). CDR3 residues: CASSHKAGLSSYEQYF. For the CDR3, the DNA is TGTGCCAGCAGTCACAAGGCGGGCTTGAGCTCCTACGAGCAGTACTTC. Supplemented by reference TRBV5-4 and TRBJ2-7, the full variable domain reads ETGVTQSPTHLIKTRGQQVTLRCSSQSGHNTVSWYQQALGQGPQFIFQYYREEENGRGNFPPRFSGLQFPNYSSELNVNALELDDSALYLCASSHKAGLSSYEQYFGPGTRLTVT.

This chain uses TRBV7-9 with TRBJ1-5; maybe TRBD1 (6 bases). Trimming took 5 bases from V and 1 from J, leaving 9 bases between them. The CDR3 sequence is 14 residues long. CDR1 SEHNR and CDR2 FQNEAQ come from the germline V gene (reference sequence). Written as DNA, the CDR3 is TGTGCCAGCAGCGTACAGGGAAGCAATCAGCCCCAGCATTTT. Protein: CASSVQGSNQPQHF.

This clone has just one count. This sequence joins TRBV28 and TRBJ2-7, with D possibly matching TRBD1 (6 bases). The CDR3 loop spans 14 amino acids. Germline CDR1 is MDHEN and CDR2 is SYDVKM. V lost 6 bases to trimming and J lost 0 bases, with 12 bases between them. CDR3: CASSTGQSSYEQYF. The CDR3 DNA reads TGTGCCAGCAGCACCGGACAGAGCTCCTACGAGCAGTACTTC.

This chain connects TRBV6-4 to TRBJ2-1; 7 nucleotides match TRBD2. From germline, CDR1 is MRHNA and CDR2 SNTAGT. The junction had 7 bases not matched to a gene; V was cut back by 4 bases and J by 4 bases. The CDR3 runs to 15 residues. The CDR3: CASSAQPGLYNEQFF. The CDR3 nucleotides are TGTGCCAGCAGTGCTCAACCGGGACTATACAATGAGCAGTTCTTC.

The V and J genes are TRBV5-1 and TRBJ2-5, with TRBD1 identical over 8 bases. CDR1 SGHRS and CDR2 YFSETQ come from the germline V gene. CDR3 length equals 14 residues. V lost 4 bases to trimming and J lost 5 bases; unmatched junction nucleotides: 7. The CDR3 loop reads CASSEGTGGETQYF. The CDR3, as DNA: TGCGCCAGCAGCGAAGGGACAGGCGGCGAGACCCAGTACTTC.

This chain uses TRBV4-1 with TRBJ2-5, with 8 bases aligning to TRBD2. V lost 4 bases, J lost 5 bases, and 12 bases stayed unmatched. The CDR3 sequence is 16 residues long. CDR1 MGHRA and CDR2 YSYEKL come from the germline V gene. The CDR3 region has the DNA TGCGCCAGCAGCCGCGGGGGAGCGGGAGAACGGGAGACCCAGTACTTC. This encodes CASSRGGAGERETQYF.

This clone was found once. The chain carries TRBV5-1 and TRBJ2-5, with D perhaps assigned TRBD1 or TRBD2 (7 bases each). Germline V CDR1 and CDR2: SGHRS, YFSETQ. Trimming stripped 4 bases from V and 0 bases from J, with 16 bases between. The CDR3 is 16 residues long. CDR3 sequence: CASSQIQGRDQETQYF. The CDR3 bases are TGCGCCAGCAGCCAAATACAGGGGAGGGACCAAGAGACCCAGTACTTC.

This chain links TRBV30 with TRBJ2-7, with D tentatively TRBD2 (6 bases). The V and J ends lost 3 bases and 2 bases respectively, with 14 bases between them. The CDR3 consists of 14 residues. From germline, CDR1 is GTSNPN and CDR2 SVGIG (reference sequence). CDR3 in amino acids: CAWRGTGVPYEQYF. CDR3 bases: TGTGCCTGGAGGGGGACTGGCGTCCCCTACGAGCAGTACTTC.